This TCR beta chain came from a study of blood T cell repertoires in COVID-19. Study at large: Acute and convalescent COVID-19 specimens originated in the United States, Italy and Spain. From T cells, B-cell-depleted T cells, or PBMCs came the material, which was cDNA or gDNA.

Clones were sequenced by immunoSEQ multiplex PCR, and TCRdb holds only the in-frame ones, with some missing. The sample lists hundreds of thousands of clones, around 87% occurring once. The CDR3 totals 14 residues. The J segment lost 10 bases and the V segment lost 3 bases, leaving 8 bases of the junction unmatched. CDR1 is MNHEY, CDR2 SMNVEV, per germline (reference sequence). The count of this clone is one. The receptor was derived from a man in his late teens or twenties with active or convalescent COVID-19. Sequenced material: peripheral blood. The chain combines TRBV27 with TRBJ2-1, with TRBD2 identical over 8 bases. The CDR3 is CASSLVGGASEQFF. Written as DNA, the CDR3 is TGTGCCAGCAGTTTGGTCGGGGGGGCTAGCGAGCAGTTCTTC.